The entry that follows covers one T cell receptor beta chain sequence. Data came from immunoSEQ multiplex PCR; TCRdb stores just in-frame clones and leaves some out. This table holds 88,000 or so clones, roughly 94% found once. The V gene end was trimmed by 7 bases and the J gene end by 1 base; junction bases not matched to a gene: 3. Germline assignment: CDR1 SNHLY and CDR2 FYNNEI. This CDR3 comprises 13 residues. This entry belongs to a study of T cell changes during pregnancy in multiple sclerosis. The clonotype originates from a female donor with multiple sclerosis, enrolled in a pregnancy study. This material consisted of peripheral blood, taken before pregnancy. This chain uses TRBV2 with TRBJ2-7; 8 nucleotides line up with TRBD1. CDR3 coding DNA: TGTGCCAGCAAGACAGGGGTATCCTACGAGCAGTACTTC. Protein product: CASKTGVSYEQYF.